The sequence of this T cell receptor beta chain was determined in a study of T cell changes during pregnancy in multiple sclerosis. This table comes from immunoSEQ multiplex PCR, and its TCRdb copy is limited to in-frame clones, with some not included. The table has roughly 34,000 clones, roughly nine tenths seen once; the top ten hold about 0.41%. V was cut by 0 bases and J by 2 bases, with 11 bases left in between. This CDR3 has 16 amino acids. Looked up from germline, CDR1 is SGHRS and CDR2 is YFSETQ. This TCR came from a female donor in good health, enrolled as a control in a pregnancy study. The chain joins TRBV5-1 to TRBJ2-2; D is perhaps TRBD2 (6 bases). Sequencing used CD4+ T cells from peripheral blood mononuclear cells, obtained in the second trimester of pregnancy. CDR3 coding DNA: TGCGCCAGCAGCTTGGCGGGGGATCTTAACACCGGGGAGCTGTTTTTT. The encoded protein is CASSLAGDLNTGELFF.